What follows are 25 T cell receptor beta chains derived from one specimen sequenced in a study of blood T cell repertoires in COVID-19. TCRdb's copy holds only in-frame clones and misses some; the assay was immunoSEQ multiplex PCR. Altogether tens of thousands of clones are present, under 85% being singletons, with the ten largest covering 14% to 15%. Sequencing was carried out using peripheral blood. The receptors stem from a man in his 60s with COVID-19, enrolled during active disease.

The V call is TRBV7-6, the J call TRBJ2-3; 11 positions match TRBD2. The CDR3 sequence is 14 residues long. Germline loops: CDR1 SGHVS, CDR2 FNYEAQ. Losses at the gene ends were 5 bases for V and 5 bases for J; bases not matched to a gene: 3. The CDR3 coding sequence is TGTGCCAGCAGCCAAGGACTAGCGGGAGATACGCAGTATTTT. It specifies CASSQGLAGDTQYF. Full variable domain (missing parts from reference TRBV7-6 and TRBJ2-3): GAGVSQSPRYKVTKRGQDVALRCDPISGHVSLYWYRQALGQGPEFLTYFNYEAQQDKSGLPNDRFSAERPEGSISTLTIQRTEQRDSAMYRCASSQGLAGDTQYFGPGTRLTVL.

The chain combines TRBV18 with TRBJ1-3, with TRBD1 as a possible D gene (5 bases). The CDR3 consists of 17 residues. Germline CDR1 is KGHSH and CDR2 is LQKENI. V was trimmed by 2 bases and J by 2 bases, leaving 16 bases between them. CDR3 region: CASSPMSQELAGNTIYF. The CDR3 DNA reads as TGTGCCAGCTCACCAATGTCACAGGAGTTAGCTGGAAACACCATATATTTT.

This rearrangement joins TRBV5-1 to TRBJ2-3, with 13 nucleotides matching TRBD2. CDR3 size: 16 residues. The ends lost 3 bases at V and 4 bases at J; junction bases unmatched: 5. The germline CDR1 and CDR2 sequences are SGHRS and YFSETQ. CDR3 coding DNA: TGCGCCAGCAGCTCCGGACTAGCGGGAGCGTCAGATACGCAGTATTTT. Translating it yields CASSSGLAGASDTQYF.

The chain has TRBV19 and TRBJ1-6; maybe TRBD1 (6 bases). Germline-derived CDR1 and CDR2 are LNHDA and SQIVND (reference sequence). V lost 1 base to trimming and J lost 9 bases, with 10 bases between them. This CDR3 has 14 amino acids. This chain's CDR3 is CASSIGQGSSPLHF. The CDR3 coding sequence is TGTGCCAGTAGTATAGGGCAGGGGTCTTCACCCCTCCACTTT. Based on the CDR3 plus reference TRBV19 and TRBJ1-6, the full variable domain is DGGITQSPKYLFRKEGQNVTLSCEQNLNHDAMYWYRQDPGQGLRLIYYSQIVNDFQKGDIAEGYSVSREKKESFPLTVTSAQKNPTAFYLCASSIGQGSSPLHFGNGTRLTVT.

The CDR3 sequence: CASTGNSGNTIYF. The CDR3 bases are TGCGCCAGCACAGGAAACTCTGGAAACACCATATATTTT. This chain uses TRBV10-1 with TRBJ1-3; D not resolved. Germline CDR1 WNHNN, CDR2 SYGVQD (reference sequence). V lost 7 bases and J 0 bases, leaving 7 bases between the germline ends. There are 13 residues in the CDR3.

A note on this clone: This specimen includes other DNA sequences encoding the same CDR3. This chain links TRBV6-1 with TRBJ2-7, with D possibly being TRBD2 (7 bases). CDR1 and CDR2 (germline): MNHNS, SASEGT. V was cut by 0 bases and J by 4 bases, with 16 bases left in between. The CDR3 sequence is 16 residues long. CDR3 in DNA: TGTGCCAGCAGTGAAGCGGCCCTGAGGGGGGGTTACGAGCAGTACTTC. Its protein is CASSEAALRGGYEQYF.

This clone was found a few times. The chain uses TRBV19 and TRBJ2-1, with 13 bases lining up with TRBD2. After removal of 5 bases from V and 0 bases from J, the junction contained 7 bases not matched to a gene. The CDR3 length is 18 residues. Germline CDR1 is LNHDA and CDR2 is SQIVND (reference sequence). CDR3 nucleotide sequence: TGTGCCAGTAGTCCGGGACTAGCGGGATTCGGCTCCTACAATGAGCAGTTCTTC. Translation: CASSPGLAGFGSYNEQFF.

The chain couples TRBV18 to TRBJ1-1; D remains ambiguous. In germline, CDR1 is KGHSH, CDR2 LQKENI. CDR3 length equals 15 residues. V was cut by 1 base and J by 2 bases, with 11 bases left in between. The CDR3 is CASSPLSPGNTEAFF. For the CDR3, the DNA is TGTGCCAGCTCACCACTTTCCCCGGGAAACACTGAAGCTTTCTTT.

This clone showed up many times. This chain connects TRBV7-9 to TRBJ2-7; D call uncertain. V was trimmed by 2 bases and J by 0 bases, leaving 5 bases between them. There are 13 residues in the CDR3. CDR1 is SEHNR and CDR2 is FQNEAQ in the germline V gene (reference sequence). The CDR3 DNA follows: TGTGCCAGCAGCTTACTCCCCTCCTACGAGCAGTACTTC. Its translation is CASSLLPSYEQYF.

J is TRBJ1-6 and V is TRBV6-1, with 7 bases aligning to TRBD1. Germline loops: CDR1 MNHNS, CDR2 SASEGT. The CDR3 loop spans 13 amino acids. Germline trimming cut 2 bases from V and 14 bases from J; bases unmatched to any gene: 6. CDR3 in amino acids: CASSERQGPTLHF. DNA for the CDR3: TGTGCCAGCAGTGAAAGACAGGGACCTACCCTCCACTTT.

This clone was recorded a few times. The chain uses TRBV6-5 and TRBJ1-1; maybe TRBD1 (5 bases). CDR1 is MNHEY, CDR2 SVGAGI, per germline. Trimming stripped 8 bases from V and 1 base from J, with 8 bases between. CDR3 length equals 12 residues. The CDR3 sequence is CASSQGNTEAFF. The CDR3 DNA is TGTGCCAGCTCCCAGGGGAACACTGAAGCTTTCTTT.

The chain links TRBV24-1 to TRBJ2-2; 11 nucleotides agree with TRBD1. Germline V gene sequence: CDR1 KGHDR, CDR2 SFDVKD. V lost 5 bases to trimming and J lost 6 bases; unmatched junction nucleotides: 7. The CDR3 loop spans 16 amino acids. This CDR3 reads CATSVTGQGDSGELFF. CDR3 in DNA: TGTGCCACCAGTGTCACGGGACAGGGGGACTCCGGGGAGCTGTTTTTT.

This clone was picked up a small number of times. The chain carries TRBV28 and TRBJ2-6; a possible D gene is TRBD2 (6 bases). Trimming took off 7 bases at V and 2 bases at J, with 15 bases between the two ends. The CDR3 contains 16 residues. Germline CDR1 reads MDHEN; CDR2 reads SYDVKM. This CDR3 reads CASIGGDRTGANVLTF. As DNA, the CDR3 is TGTGCCAGCATCGGGGGTGACAGAACTGGGGCCAACGTCCTGACTTTC.

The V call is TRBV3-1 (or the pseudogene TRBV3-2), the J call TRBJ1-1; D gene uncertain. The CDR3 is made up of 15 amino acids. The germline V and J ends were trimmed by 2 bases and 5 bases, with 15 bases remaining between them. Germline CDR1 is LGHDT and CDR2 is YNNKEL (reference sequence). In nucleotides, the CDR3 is TGTGCCAGCAGCCAACTCCGAGCATCCGGGACTGAAGCTTTCTTT. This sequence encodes CASSQLRASGTEAFF.

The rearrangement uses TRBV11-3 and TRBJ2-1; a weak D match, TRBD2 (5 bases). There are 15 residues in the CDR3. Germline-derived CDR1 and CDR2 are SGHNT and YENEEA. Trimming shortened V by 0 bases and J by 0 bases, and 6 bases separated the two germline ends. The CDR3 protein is CASSLESGSYNEQFF. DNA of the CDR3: TGTGCCAGCAGCTTAGAAAGCGGCTCCTACAATGAGCAGTTCTTC.

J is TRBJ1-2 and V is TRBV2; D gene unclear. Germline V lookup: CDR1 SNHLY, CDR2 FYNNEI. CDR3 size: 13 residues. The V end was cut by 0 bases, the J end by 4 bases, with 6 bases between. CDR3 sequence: CASSEAVSYGYTF. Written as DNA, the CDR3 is TGTGCCAGCAGTGAAGCAGTGAGCTATGGCTACACCTTC.

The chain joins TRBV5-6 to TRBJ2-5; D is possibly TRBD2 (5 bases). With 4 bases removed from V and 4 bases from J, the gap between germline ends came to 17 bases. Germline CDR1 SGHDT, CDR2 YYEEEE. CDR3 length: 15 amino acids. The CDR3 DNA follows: TGTGCCAGCAGCCGTCGGGGAGCCCCCGGAGAGACCCAGTACTTC. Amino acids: CASSRRGAPGETQYF.

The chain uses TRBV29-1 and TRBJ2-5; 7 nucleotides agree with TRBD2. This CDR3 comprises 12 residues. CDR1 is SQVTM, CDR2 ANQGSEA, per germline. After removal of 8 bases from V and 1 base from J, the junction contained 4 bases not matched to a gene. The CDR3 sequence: CSSGGVQETQYF. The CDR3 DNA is TGCAGCTCTGGGGGGGTCCAAGAGACCCAGTACTTC.

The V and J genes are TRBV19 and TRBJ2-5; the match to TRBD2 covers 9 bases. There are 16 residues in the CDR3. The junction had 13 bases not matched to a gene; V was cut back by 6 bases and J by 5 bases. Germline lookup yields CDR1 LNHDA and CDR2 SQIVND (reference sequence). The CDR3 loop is CASSARGGPRPETQYF. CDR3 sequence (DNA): TGTGCCAGTAGCGCGCGGGGGGGCCCCCGACCCGAGACCCAGTACTTC.

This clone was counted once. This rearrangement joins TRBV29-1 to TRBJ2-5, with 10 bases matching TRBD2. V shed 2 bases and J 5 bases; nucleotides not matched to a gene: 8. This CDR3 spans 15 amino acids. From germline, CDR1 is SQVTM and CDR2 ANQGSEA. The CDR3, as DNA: TGCAGCGTTGAACGGCTAGCGGGAGCTACGGAGACCCAGTACTTC. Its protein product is CSVERLAGATETQYF.

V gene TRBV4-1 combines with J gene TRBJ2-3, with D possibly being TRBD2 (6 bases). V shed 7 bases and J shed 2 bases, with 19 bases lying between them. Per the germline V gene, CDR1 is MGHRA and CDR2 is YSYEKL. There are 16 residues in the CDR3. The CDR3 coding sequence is TGCGCCAGCAACCAGTCCCCACTAGCCGCCACAGATACGCAGTATTTT. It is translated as CASNQSPLAATDTQYF.

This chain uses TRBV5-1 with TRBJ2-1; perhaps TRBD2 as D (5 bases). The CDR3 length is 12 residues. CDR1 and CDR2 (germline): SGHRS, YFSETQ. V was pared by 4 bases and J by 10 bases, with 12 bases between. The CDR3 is CASSITGGEQFF. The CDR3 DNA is TGCGCCAGCAGCATAACCGGAGGCGAGCAGTTCTTC.

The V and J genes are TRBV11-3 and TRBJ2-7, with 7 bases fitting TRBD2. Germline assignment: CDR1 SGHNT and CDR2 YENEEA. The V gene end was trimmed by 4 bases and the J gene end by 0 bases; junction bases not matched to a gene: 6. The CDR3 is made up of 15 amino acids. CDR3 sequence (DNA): TGTGCCAGCAGCTCACTAGCGTACCTCTCCTACGAGCAGTACTTC. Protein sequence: CASSSLAYLSYEQYF.

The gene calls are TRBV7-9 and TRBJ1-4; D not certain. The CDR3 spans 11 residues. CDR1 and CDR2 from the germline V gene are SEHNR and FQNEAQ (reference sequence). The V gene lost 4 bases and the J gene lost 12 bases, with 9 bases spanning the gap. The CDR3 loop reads CASSSQRQLFF. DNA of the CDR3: TGTGCCAGCAGCTCACAGAGACAACTGTTTTTT.

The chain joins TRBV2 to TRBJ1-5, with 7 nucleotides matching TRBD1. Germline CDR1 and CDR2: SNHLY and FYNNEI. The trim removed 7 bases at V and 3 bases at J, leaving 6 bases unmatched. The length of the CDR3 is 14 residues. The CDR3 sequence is CASKGDSPNQPQHF. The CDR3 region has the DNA TGTGCCAGCAAGGGGGACAGTCCCAATCAGCCCCAGCATTTT.